These 9 T cell receptor beta chains share one sample of origin, sequenced in a study of cytomegalovirus exposure and HLA in healthy donors (TCRdb year 2017). The protocol used for the library was the immunoSEQ multiplex PCR assay. For the multiplex PCR, a mixture combining 60 forward primers for TCR Vbeta segments and 13 reverse primers for TCR Jbeta segments was used. TCRdb mirrors the immuneACCESS table, restricted to in-frame sequences. Some clones are absent from its copies; in checked studies, under half trace to an unresolved V gene, and the reason for the others is unknown. The table for this sample lists about 61,000 clones; approximately 87% of them were counted only once. The ten top clones hold 1.4% of the sample. Specimen: PBMCs. The receptors here all came from a man aged 18 to 30 in good health and CMV-seronegative.

The rearrangement links TRBV27 to TRBJ1-1, with 9 nucleotides matching TRBD1. This CDR3 has 15 residues. Germline trimming cut 5 bases from V and 6 bases from J; bases unmatched to any gene: 10. Germline CDR1 MNHEY, CDR2 SMNVEV (reference sequence). CDR3 in amino acids: CASSIHGQGKAEAFF. Here the CDR3 DNA reads TGTGCCAGCAGTATCCACGGACAGGGGAAGGCTGAAGCTTTCTTT.

This clone was observed once. The rearrangement joins TRBV12-5 to TRBJ1-6; D uncertain. Germline loops: CDR1 LGHNT, CDR2 FRNRAP. The CDR3 has 17 residues. V was trimmed by 7 bases and J by 7 bases, leaving 23 bases between them. The CDR3 coding sequence is TGTGCTAGTGCTTCTCCCCCCCAGGAAATATGGAATTCACCCCTCCACTTT. It codes for CASASPPQEIWNSPLHF.

The chain carries TRBV15 and TRBJ1-5; maybe TRBD1 (5 bases). Germline CDR1 LNHNV, CDR2 YYDKDF (reference sequence). With 1 base removed from V and 3 bases from J, the gap between germline ends came to 7 bases. This CDR3 comprises 14 residues. CDR3 bases: TGTGCCACCAGCAGAGGACAGCCCAATCAGCCCCAGCATTTT. It yields the protein CATSRGQPNQPQHF.

This rearrangement joins TRBV2 to TRBJ1-1; D gene ambiguous. The V and J ends lost 1 base and 3 bases respectively, with 9 bases between them. Germline values: CDR1 SNHLY, CDR2 FYNNEI. The CDR3 has 14 residues. The CDR3 coding sequence is TGTGCCAGCAGTGAAGTACGGAGGGACACTGAAGCTTTCTTT. It specifies CASSEVRRDTEAFF. Using reference TRBV2 and TRBJ1-1 for the parts outside the CDR3, the full variable domain is EPEVTQTPSHQVTQMGQEVILRCVPISNHLYFYWYRQILGQKVEFLVSFYNNEISEKSEIFDDQFSVERPDGSNFTLKIRSTKLEDSAMYFCASSEVRRDTEAFFGQGTRLTVV.

CDR3 coding DNA: TGTGCCACCGTAGACAGGGAACCCTGTGAGCAGTACTTC. It encodes CATVDREPCEQYF. This chain connects TRBV5-7 to TRBJ2-7, with 7 bases matching TRBD1. TRBV5-7 is placed among ORFs of uncertain function. The junction had 13 bases not matched to a gene; V was cut back by 9 bases and J by 7 bases. The length of the CDR3 is 13 residues.

The chain uses TRBV5-6 and TRBJ2-7; D is unclear. V was trimmed by 4 bases and J by 2 bases, leaving 10 bases between them. Germline assignment: CDR1 SGHDT and CDR2 YYEEEE. The CDR3 is 13 residues long. The DNA of the CDR3 is TGTGCCAGCAGCGGCGACATAACCTACGAGCAGTACTTC. Translating it yields CASSGDITYEQYF.

Concerning this clone: This sample also contains other DNA sequences that code for the same CDR3. The chain employs TRBV29-1 and TRBJ1-6; a possible D gene is TRBD1 (5 bases). Germline CDR1 SQVTM, CDR2 ANQGSEA. V lost 5 bases and J 4 bases, leaving 9 bases between the germline ends. This CDR3 is 13 amino acids long. The CDR3 coding sequence is TGCAGCGTTTCCGGGGGGTATAATTCACCCCTCCACTTT. Translating gives CSVSGGYNSPLHF.

The sample holds one count of this clone. The DNA of the CDR3 is TGTGCCAGCAGCCTAACGACAGGGGAAGAGACCCAGTACTTC. This sequence encodes CASSLTTGEETQYF. V is TRBV13 and J is TRBJ2-5; 8 bases agree with TRBD1. This CDR3 contains 14 residues. With V trimmed by 5 bases and J by 3 bases, 5 bases remained unmatched. Germline V lookup: CDR1 PRHDT, CDR2 FYEKMQ (reference sequence).

This chain connects TRBV6-1 to TRBJ2-2; 7 bases are a match to TRBD1. Germline trimming cut 10 bases from V and 2 bases from J; bases unmatched to any gene: 4. Germline V gene lookup returns CDR1 MNHNS and CDR2 SASEGT. CDR3 length equals 13 residues. In DNA form, the CDR3 reads TGTGCCATCCGACAGGGAAACACCGGGGAGCTGTTTTTT. Translated: CAIRQGNTGELFF.